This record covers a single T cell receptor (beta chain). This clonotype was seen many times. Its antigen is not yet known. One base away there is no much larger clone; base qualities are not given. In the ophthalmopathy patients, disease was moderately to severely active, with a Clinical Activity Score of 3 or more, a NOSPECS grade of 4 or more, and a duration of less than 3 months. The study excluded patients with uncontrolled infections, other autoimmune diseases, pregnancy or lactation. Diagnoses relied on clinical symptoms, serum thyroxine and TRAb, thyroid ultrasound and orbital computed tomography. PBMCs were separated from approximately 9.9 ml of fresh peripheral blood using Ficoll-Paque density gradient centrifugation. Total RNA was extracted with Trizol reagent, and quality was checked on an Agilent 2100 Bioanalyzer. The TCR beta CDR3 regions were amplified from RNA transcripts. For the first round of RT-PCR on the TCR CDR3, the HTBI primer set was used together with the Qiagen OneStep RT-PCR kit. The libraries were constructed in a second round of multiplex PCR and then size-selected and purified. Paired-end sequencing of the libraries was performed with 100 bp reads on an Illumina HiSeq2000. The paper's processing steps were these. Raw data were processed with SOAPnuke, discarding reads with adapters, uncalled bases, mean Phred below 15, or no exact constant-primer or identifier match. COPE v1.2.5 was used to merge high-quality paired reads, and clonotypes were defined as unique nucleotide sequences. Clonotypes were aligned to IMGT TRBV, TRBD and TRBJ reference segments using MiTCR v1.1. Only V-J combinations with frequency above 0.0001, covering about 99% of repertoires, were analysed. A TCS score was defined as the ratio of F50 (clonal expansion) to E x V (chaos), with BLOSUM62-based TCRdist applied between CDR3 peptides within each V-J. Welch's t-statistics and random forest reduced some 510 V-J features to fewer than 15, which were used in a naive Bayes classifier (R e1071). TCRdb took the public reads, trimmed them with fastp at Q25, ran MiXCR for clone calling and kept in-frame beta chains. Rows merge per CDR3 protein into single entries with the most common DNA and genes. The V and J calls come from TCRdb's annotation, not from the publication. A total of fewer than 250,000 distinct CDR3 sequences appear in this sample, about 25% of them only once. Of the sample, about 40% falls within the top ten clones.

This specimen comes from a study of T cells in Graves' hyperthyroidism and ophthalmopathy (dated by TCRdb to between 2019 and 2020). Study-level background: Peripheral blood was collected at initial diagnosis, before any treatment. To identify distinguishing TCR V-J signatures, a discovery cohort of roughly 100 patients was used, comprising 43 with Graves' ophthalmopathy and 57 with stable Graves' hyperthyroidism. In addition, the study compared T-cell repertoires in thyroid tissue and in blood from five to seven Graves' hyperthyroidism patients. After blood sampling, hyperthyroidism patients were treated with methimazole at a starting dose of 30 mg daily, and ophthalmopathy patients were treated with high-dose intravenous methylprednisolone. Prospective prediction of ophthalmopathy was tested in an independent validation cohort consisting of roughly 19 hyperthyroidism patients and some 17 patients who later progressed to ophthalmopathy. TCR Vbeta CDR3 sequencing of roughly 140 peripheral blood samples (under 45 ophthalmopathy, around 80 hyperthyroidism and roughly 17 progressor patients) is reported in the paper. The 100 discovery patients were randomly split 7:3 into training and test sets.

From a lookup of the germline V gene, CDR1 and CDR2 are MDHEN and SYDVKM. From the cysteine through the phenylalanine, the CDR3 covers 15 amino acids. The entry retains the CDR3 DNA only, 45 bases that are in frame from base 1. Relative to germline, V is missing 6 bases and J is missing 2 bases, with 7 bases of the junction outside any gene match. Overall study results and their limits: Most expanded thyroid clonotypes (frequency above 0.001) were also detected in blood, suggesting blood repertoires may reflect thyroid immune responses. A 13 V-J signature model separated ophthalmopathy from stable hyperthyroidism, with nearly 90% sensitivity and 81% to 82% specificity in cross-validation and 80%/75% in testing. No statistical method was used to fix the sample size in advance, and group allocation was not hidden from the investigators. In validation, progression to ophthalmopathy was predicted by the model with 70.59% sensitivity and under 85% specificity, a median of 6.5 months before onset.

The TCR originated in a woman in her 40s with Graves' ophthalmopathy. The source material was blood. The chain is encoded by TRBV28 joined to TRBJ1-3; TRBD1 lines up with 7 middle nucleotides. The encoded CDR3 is CASRSSGGTGNTIYF. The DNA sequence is TGTGCCAGCAGAAGCTCAGGGGGGACTGGAAACACCATATATTTT.